A single sample is the source of the 29 T cell receptor beta chains below, sequenced in a study of OX40 agonist ivuxolimab in advanced cancers. Profiled with immunoSEQ multiplex PCR; TCRdb holds only in-frame clones, not every one. The sample contains some 100,000 clones, roughly 90% of which appear only once. The specimen was CD4+ or CD8+ T cells sorted from blood, collected in a trial of the OX40 agonist ivuxolimab. These receptors came from an adult with an advanced solid tumor such as melanoma, head and neck, liver or kidney cancer.

V is TRBV7-2 and J is TRBJ2-7; 7 bases line up with TRBD2. Germline CDR1 and CDR2: SGHTA and FQGNSA. The CDR3 runs 13 residues. V was pared by 5 bases and J by 3 bases, with 4 bases of the junction left unmatched. CDR3 DNA sequence: TGTGCCAGCAGCGTCTCTAGCGGCTACGAGCAGTACTTC. Its translation: CASSVSSGYEQYF. The variable domain in full, with the rest retrieved from reference TRBV7-2 and TRBJ2-7, is GAGVSQSPSNKVTEKGKDVELRCDPISGHTALYWYRQSLGQGLEFLIYFQGNSAPDKSGLPSDRFSAERTGGSVSTLTIQRTQQEDSAVYLCASSVSSGYEQYFGPGTRLTVT.

The gene calls are TRBV4-3 and TRBJ2-1, with 11 bases aligning to TRBD2. Trimming cost V 0 bases and J 4 bases; bases outside gene matches: 5. This CDR3 contains 17 residues. CDR1 is LGHNA and CDR2 is YSLEER in the germline V gene. As DNA, the CDR3 is TGCGCCAGCAGCCAAGATCACGGGACTAGCGGATACAATGAGCAGTTCTTC. This sequence encodes CASSQDHGTSGYNEQFF.

The rearrangement links TRBV7-6 to TRBJ2-1; 13 bases align to TRBD2. V dropped 5 bases and J dropped 8; count of bases not matched to a gene: 9. Germline V CDR1 and CDR2: SGHVS, FNYEAQ. CDR3 length: 16 residues. CDR3 DNA: TGTGCCAGCAGCCCTCGGACTAGCGGGAGTCGGGATGAGCAGTTCTTC. It codes for CASSPRTSGSRDEQFF.

The chain links TRBV18 to TRBJ1-1, with a possible D match to TRBD1 (5 bases). The germline CDR1 and CDR2 sequences are KGHSH and LQKENI. Trimming took 5 bases from V and 2 from J, leaving 12 bases between them. The CDR3 runs 14 residues. The CDR3 loop is CASSSTVTNTEAFF. The CDR3 DNA reads as TGTGCCAGCTCATCGACAGTGACTAACACTGAAGCTTTCTTT.

The rearrangement joins TRBV2 to TRBJ2-7, with D tentatively TRBD1 (6 bases). The CDR3 covers 15 residues. Between the trimmed V and J ends, which lost 8 bases and 2 bases, there was a span of 19 bases. Germline V gene data show CDR1 as SNHLY and CDR2 as FYNNEI. In DNA, the CDR3 is TGTGCCAGCTTCTTGCCCAGGGGCGCGCCCTACGAGCAGTACTTC. Encoded protein: CASFLPRGAPYEQYF.

The chain joins TRBV29-1 to TRBJ2-1; TRBD2 might be the D (6 bases). The germline V gene encodes CDR1 SQVTM and CDR2 ANQGSEA. V lost 5 bases and J lost 0, with 8 bases in between. CDR3 length: 13 residues. The CDR3 spells CSVSDYSYNEQFF. CDR3 nucleotides: TGCAGCGTTTCGGACTACTCCTACAATGAGCAGTTCTTC.

The genes are TRBV28 and TRBJ2-1; D perhaps matches TRBD2 (5 bases). Germline values: CDR1 MDHEN, CDR2 SYDVKM. The V and J ends lost 4 bases and 2 bases respectively, with 21 bases between them. This CDR3 contains 18 residues. The CDR3 bases are TGTGCCAGCAGTTCTGGCTCAGTGGGGATTAGCGCCTACAATGAGCAGTTCTTC. Its translation is CASSSGSVGISAYNEQFF. The whole variable domain, filled in from reference TRBV28 and TRBJ2-1, reads DVKVTQSSRYLVKRTGEKVFLECVQDMDHENMFWYRQDPGLGLRLIYFSYDVKMKEKGDIPEGYSVSREKKERFSLILESASTNQTSMYLCASSSGSVGISAYNEQFFGPGTRLTVL.

This chain links TRBV5-5 with TRBJ2-2; weak D call: TRBD2 (5 bases). This CDR3 region has 14 residues. V was cut by 4 bases and J by 1 base, with 8 bases left in between. Germline CDR1 SGHKS, CDR2 YYEKEE (reference sequence). Here the CDR3 DNA reads TGTGCCAGCAGCCGGGGTGGGAACACCGGGGAGCTGTTTTTT. It yields the protein CASSRGGNTGELFF.

The chain couples TRBV9 to TRBJ2-7; 10 bases align to TRBD1. Germline-derived CDR1 and CDR2 are SGDLS and YYNGEE. V lost 0 bases and J lost 6; bases outside the gene matches: 6. The CDR3 loop spans 15 amino acids. The chain's CDR3 is CASSVEGTGAGEQYF. In DNA form, the CDR3 reads TGTGCCAGCAGCGTAGAGGGGACAGGGGCTGGCGAGCAGTACTTC.

The V call is TRBV5-6, the J call TRBJ2-7, with 8 bases identical to TRBD1. This CDR3 spans 15 amino acids. V lost 5 bases to trimming and J lost 2 bases; unmatched junction nucleotides: 9. The germline V gene has CDR1 SGHDT and CDR2 YYEEEE. In DNA, the CDR3 is TGTGCCAGCAGTCCAGCCGGGACAGGAGCCTACGAGCAGTACTTC. This gives the protein CASSPAGTGAYEQYF.

The rearrangement uses TRBV7-8 and TRBJ2-7; D might be TRBD1 (5 bases). V gave up 4 bases and J gave up 3 bases, with 13 bases separating them. The CDR3 is 14 amino acids. Germline values: CDR1 SGHVS, CDR2 FQNEAQ. The CDR3 is CASSSVTDNYEQYF. CDR3 coding DNA: TGTGCCAGCAGCTCAGTGACAGATAACTACGAGCAGTACTTC.

The chain links TRBV5-5 to TRBJ1-5; 9 bases fit TRBD1. Germline CDR1 reads SGHKS; CDR2 reads YYEKEE (reference sequence). The CDR3 totals 15 residues. V trimming: 4 bases; J trimming: 4 bases; junction bases outside the gene matches: 6. CDR3 sequence reads: CASSSGTGKNQPQHF. In DNA, the CDR3 is TGTGCCAGCAGCAGCGGGACAGGGAAAAATCAGCCCCAGCATTTT.

This chain uses TRBV5-1 with TRBJ2-7, with no clear D. The CDR3 sequence is 16 residues long. With 4 bases removed from V and 5 bases from J, the gap between germline ends came to 22 bases. Germline CDR1 reads SGHRS; CDR2 reads YFSETQ. CDR3 loop: CASSIGPDPTINEQYF. The CDR3, as DNA: TGCGCCAGCAGCATAGGACCCGACCCGACCATCAACGAGCAGTACTTC. Looking up the rest from reference TRBV5-1 and TRBJ2-7 gives the full variable domain: KAGVTQTPRYLIKTRGQQVTLSCSPISGHRSVSWYQQTPGQGLQFLFEYFSETQRNKGNFPGRFSGRQFSNSRSEMNVSTLELGDSALYLCASSIGPDPTINEQYFGPGTRLTVT.

The chain combines TRBV4-3 with TRBJ2-6; the D is unclear. V shed 4 bases and J shed 0 bases, with 4 bases lying between them. The CDR3 has 14 residues. CDR1 and CDR2 (germline): LGHNA, YSLEER. CDR3 amino acids: CASSLASGANVLTF. Written as DNA, the CDR3 is TGCGCCAGCAGCCTCGCCTCTGGGGCCAACGTCCTGACTTTC.

The chain has TRBV18 and TRBJ2-2, with 9 nucleotides matching TRBD2. The V segment lost 3 bases and the J segment 2 bases; nucleotides outside the gene matches: 1. The CDR3 spans 15 residues. The V gene's germline CDR1 is KGHSH and CDR2 LQKENI. CDR3 nucleotide sequence: TGTGCCAGCTCACCCGGGACTAGCAACACCGGGGAGCTGTTTTTT. Protein: CASSPGTSNTGELFF. Combining the CDR3 with reference TRBV18 and TRBJ2-2 gives the whole variable domain NAGVMQNPRHLVRRRGQEARLRCSPMKGHSHVYWYRQLPEEGLKFMVYLQKENIIDESGMPKERFSAEFPKEGPSILRIQQVVRGDSAAYFCASSPGTSNTGELFFGEGSRLTVL.

This chain joins TRBV28 and TRBJ2-7; maybe TRBD1 (6 bases). CDR3 length: 14 residues. V was shortened by 8 bases and J by 7 bases, with 21 bases between the two germline ends. CDR1 and CDR2 from the germline V gene are MDHEN and SYDVKM. The CDR3 sequence: CASLPPGRGKEQYF. The DNA of the CDR3 is TGTGCCAGCCTCCCCCCAGGCAGGGGTAAAGAGCAGTACTTC.

The count of this clone is one. This chain uses TRBV9 with TRBJ1-2; unclear D gene. Germline V gene sequence: CDR1 SGDLS, CDR2 YYNGEE. Trimming removed 0 bases from V and 0 bases from J, with 9 bases in between. The CDR3 consists of 15 residues. Here the CDR3 DNA reads TGTGCCAGCAGCGTAGACTTGGCACCTAACTATGGCTACACCTTC. Translating gives CASSVDLAPNYGYTF.

The rearrangement joins TRBV10-3 to TRBJ2-1; TRBD2 matches 11 bases. V lost 7 bases, J lost 9 bases, and 5 bases stayed unmatched. The CDR3 extends over 13 amino acids. Germline CDR1 is ENHRY and CDR2 is SYGVKD. CDR3 sequence (DNA): TGTGCCATCAAGGGGACTAGCGGAGGTGAGCAGTTCTTC. Residues: CAIKGTSGGEQFF.

The rearrangement links TRBV5-6 to TRBJ1-4; 7 bases are a match to TRBD1. The CDR3 is made up of 16 amino acids. Germline V CDR1 and CDR2: SGHDT, YYEEEE. V lost 4 bases to trimming and J lost 3 bases; unmatched junction nucleotides: 9. Here the CDR3 DNA reads TGTGCCAGCAGCATTCAATCGGGGACAGCTAATGAAAAACTGTTTTTT. It is translated as CASSIQSGTANEKLFF.

V usage is TRBV5-1 and J usage is TRBJ1-1; D is possibly TRBD1 (5 bases). CDR3 length equals 14 residues. The germline V gene has CDR1 SGHRS and CDR2 YFSETQ. Trimming removed 0 bases at V and 1 base at J, with 7 bases between. The CDR3 spells CASSLETGNTEAFF. CDR3 sequence (DNA): TGCGCCAGCAGCTTGGAAACAGGGAACACTGAAGCTTTCTTT. The full variable domain, in which reference TRBV5-1 and TRBJ1-1 provide the parts outside the CDR3, is KAGVTQTPRYLIKTRGQQVTLSCSPISGHRSVSWYQQTPGQGLQFLFEYFSETQRNKGNFPGRFSGRQFSNSRSEMNVSTLELGDSALYLCASSLETGNTEAFFGQGTRLTVV.

This clone was found once. V gene TRBV4-2 combines with J gene TRBJ2-5; 8 bases are shared with TRBD2. This CDR3 comprises 17 residues. Germline assignment: CDR1 LGHNA and CDR2 YNFKEQ. V dropped 0 bases and J dropped 5; count of bases not matched to a gene: 11. As DNA, the CDR3 is TGTGCCAGCAGCCAAGATCTGGCGGGAGGCCTGATTGAGACCCAGTACTTC. This gives the protein CASSQDLAGGLIETQYF.

Only one count was recorded for this clone. CDR3 sequence: CASSVTGTLETQYF. The CDR3 nucleotides are TGTGCCAGCAGTGTTACCGGGACATTAGAGACCCAGTACTTC. V usage is TRBV25-1 and J usage is TRBJ2-5; maybe TRBD1 (6 bases). The CDR3 is 14 amino acids. V lost 4 bases and J lost 4, with 13 bases in between. CDR1 is MGHDK, CDR2 SYGVNS, per germline.

V gene TRBV2 combines with J gene TRBJ2-7; 12 bases are a match to TRBD2. Trimming at V came to 6 bases and at J to 3 bases, leaving 6 bases not matched to a gene. CDR1 SNHLY and CDR2 FYNNEI come from the germline V gene. This CDR3 has 15 amino acids. The DNA of the CDR3 is TGTGCCAGCAGATTAGGACTAGCGGGGAGCTACGAGCAGTACTTC. It specifies CASRLGLAGSYEQYF.

V usage is TRBV29-1 and J usage is TRBJ2-6; D possibly corresponds to TRBD2 (7 bases). The germline V and J ends were trimmed by 6 bases and 2 bases, with 20 bases remaining between them. In germline, CDR1 is SQVTM, CDR2 ANQGSEA. The CDR3 contains 17 residues. CDR3 bases: TGCAGCGTCTCGGGGGGCCAAGGGGTTGCTGGGGCCAACGTCCTGACTTTC. Translated, it gives CSVSGGQGVAGANVLTF.

The J gene is TRBJ2-1, the V gene TRBV7-2, with a tentative D call TRBD2 (5 bases). CDR3 length: 14 amino acids. Germline assignment: CDR1 SGHTA and CDR2 FQGNSA. V shed 4 bases and J shed 5 bases, with 12 bases lying between them. For the CDR3, the DNA is TGTGCCAGCAGCTCCGGAGGTGGCCACAATGAGCAGTTCTTC. Its protein is CASSSGGGHNEQFF.

The chain carries TRBV7-9 and TRBJ2-3; 7 nucleotides align to TRBD1. The CDR3 is made up of 13 amino acids. Looked up from germline, CDR1 is SEHNR and CDR2 is FQNEAQ (reference sequence). V lost 5 bases to trimming and J lost 7 bases; unmatched junction nucleotides: 6. The CDR3 protein is CASSGTAGNTQYF. DNA for the CDR3: TGTGCCAGCAGCGGGACAGCAGGAAATACGCAGTATTTT.

The chain has TRBV5-6 and TRBJ2-2; D gene ambiguous. Germline lookup yields CDR1 SGHDT and CDR2 YYEEEE. V shed 2 bases and J shed 3 bases, with 11 bases lying between them. The CDR3 contains 15 residues. CDR3 protein: CASSLGQAYTGELFF. The DNA of the CDR3 is TGTGCCAGCAGCTTAGGGCAGGCGTACACCGGGGAGCTGTTTTTT.

The chain employs TRBV27 and TRBJ2-7; 7 positions match TRBD2. CDR3 length: 14 amino acids. From germline, CDR1 is MNHEY and CDR2 SMNVEV (reference sequence). The ends lost 6 bases at V and 6 bases at J; junction bases unmatched: 11. The CDR3 reads CASRKAGRVSEQYF. The CDR3 DNA sequence: TGTGCCAGCAGAAAAGCGGGAAGGGTTTCCGAGCAGTACTTC.

The chain carries TRBV5-6 and TRBJ1-5, with D unresolved. The germline V gene encodes CDR1 SGHDT and CDR2 YYEEEE. V was cut by 4 bases and J by 0 bases, with 8 bases left in between. The length of the CDR3 is 14 residues. CDR3 coding DNA: TGTGCCAGCAGCAGACGGGTTAGCAATCAGCCCCAGCATTTT. Amino acid sequence: CASSRRVSNQPQHF. The full variable domain, its missing parts supplied by reference TRBV5-6 and TRBJ1-5, is DAGVTQSPTHLIKTRGQQVTLRCSPKSGHDTVSWYQQALGQGPQFIFQYYEEEERQRGNFPDRFSGHQFPNYSSELNVNALLLGDSALYLCASSRRVSNQPQHFGDGTRLSIL.